Listed here is a single T cell receptor beta chain. The sample holds one count of this clonotype. This clone's antigen is unknown. Nothing much larger sits one base from this clone, and base qualities are not available. One read alone lends weak support. Sequencing instrument: Illumina HiSeq 1500. The public reads were run again by TCRdb, first through fastp at Q25 and then through MiXCR, and only productive beta chains were kept. Each entry merges the rows of one CDR3 protein and shows their most common DNA and genes. Within this sample are roughly 78,000 distinct CDR3 sequences, with approximately 42% of them counted one time only. 80% to 95% of the sample is in the top ten clones. The sample belongs to a study of T cell repertoires in cytomegalovirus infection (dated by TCRdb to the late 2010s). Background on the whole study: Recently identified HLA-C-restricted CMV epitopes, whose presentation resists viral immunomodulation, were targeted by peptide stimulations together with well-studied HLA-B-restricted epitopes. Donor HLA type was relevant to the analysis, as public TCR beta signatures indicated carriage of CMV infection together with the matching HLA type. Overall study results and their limits: The ex vivo response was dominated by HLA-C-restricted CMV-specific TCR beta clonotypes, and the single most frequent clonotype in two of eight donors was supplied by these HLA-C-restricted clonotypes. In both this cohort and an independent cohort of 350 to 400 donors, the cumulative frequency of public TCR beta family members distinguished carriers of CMV infection plus the relevant HLA type.

CDR1 SGDLS and CDR2 YYNGEE are derived from the germline V gene. Trimming removed 0 bases from V and 2 bases from J, leaving 14 bases between the germline ends. The CDR3 spans 16 residues, from the cysteine through the phenylalanine. The DNA shown is the 48-base CDR3, in frame from base 1. Reading the label with the study, this specimen's treatment or condition is: in vitro stimulation with specific CMV peptide epitopes to enrich CMV-specific T cells. Sequencing was performed on CD8+ T cells from cultured PBMCs, taken from culture after CMV antigen stimulation. Here the chain combines TRBV9 and TRBJ1-1; TRBD1 might be the D gene, on 6 matching bases. The source is a human donor in good health (CMV status not recorded). Some clones in this sample may be carry-over from other donors' samples. The bases are TGTGCCAGCAGCGTAGCTTTGGGGGGCCACAACACTGAAGCTTTCTTT. Translated, this is CASSVALGGHNTEAFF.